This T cell receptor (beta chain) was sequenced in a study of blood T cell repertoires in COVID-19. Study at large: Italy, Spain and the United States were the sources of the convalescent and acute COVID-19 samples. Sources were T cells, B-cell-depleted T cells, or PBMCs; the material itself was cDNA or gDNA.

As originally analysed: Reference gene primer amplification gave nucleated cell count estimates. Assay used: immunoSEQ multiplex PCR; TCRdb lists only in-frame clones, some missing. Clonal size and the V and J genes are those of that table, whereas D and trimming came from the DNA. The repertoire includes 110,000 or so clones, 75% to 90% of them detected once, and more than 10% sits in the top ten. Germline loops: CDR1 LNHDA, CDR2 SQIVND (reference sequence). Trimming pared 11 bases from V and 5 bases from J, leaving 16 bases between. The CDR3 is 13 residues long. The sample taken for sequencing was peripheral blood. The clonotype was recovered from a human donor in a cohort sampled during active COVID-19. The V call is TRBV19, the J call TRBJ1-5; D ambiguous. CDR3 residues: CACGVGLHQPQHF. CDR3 in DNA: TGTGCCTGCGGGGTGGGGTTGCATCAGCCCCAGCATTTT.